The clone carrying this TCR beta chain showed up just once. The sample originates from a study of PD-1 blockade in mismatch repair-deficient tumors. This CDR3 region has 15 residues. Trimming took 4 bases from V and 1 from J, leaving 14 bases between them. The germline V gene encodes CDR1 SGHDT and CDR2 YYEEEE. Repertoires were generated with immunoSEQ multiplex PCR, while TCRdb's copy carries only in-frame clones and drops some. The profile shows about 21,000 clones, approximately 84% of them singletons. All patients were mismatch repair deficient, assessed by either PCR or immunohistochemistry. The J gene is TRBJ1-1, the V gene TRBV5-6; the D gene is possibly TRBD1 (5 bases). The sequencing used peripheral blood, collected 2 weeks after starting pembrolizumab. This TCR was sampled from an adult with mismatch repair-deficient cancer. The CDR3 here is CASSQAGFWNTEAFF. The CDR3 DNA follows: TGTGCCAGCAGCCAAGCAGGGTTCTGGAACACTGAAGCTTTCTTT.